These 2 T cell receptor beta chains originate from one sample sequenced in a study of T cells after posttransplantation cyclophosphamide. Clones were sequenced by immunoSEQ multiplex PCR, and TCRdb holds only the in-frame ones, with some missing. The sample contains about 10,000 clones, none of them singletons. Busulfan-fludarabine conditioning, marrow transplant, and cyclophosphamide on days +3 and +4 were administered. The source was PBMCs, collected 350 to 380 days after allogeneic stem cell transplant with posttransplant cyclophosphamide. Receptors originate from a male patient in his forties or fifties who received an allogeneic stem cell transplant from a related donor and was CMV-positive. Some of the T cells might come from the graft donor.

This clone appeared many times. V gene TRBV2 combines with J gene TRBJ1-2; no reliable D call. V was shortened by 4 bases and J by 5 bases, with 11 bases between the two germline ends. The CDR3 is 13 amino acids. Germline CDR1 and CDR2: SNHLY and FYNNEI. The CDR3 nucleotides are TGTGCCAGCAGTGTGTCCAGACAATATGGCTACACCTTC. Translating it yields CASSVSRQYGYTF.

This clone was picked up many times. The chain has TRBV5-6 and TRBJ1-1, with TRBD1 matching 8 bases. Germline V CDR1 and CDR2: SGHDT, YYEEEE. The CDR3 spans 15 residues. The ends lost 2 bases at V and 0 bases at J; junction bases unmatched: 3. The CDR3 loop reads CASSFQDRVNTEAFF. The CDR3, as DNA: TGTGCCAGCAGCTTCCAGGACAGGGTGAACACTGAAGCTTTCTTT.